This entry is about one T cell receptor beta chain. It has no known antigen specificity. Base qualities were left out, and no much larger clone turns up one base away. These data are taken from a study of T cell clonotyping in hematopoietic cell transplantation (dated by TCRdb to the early 2020s). General notes on the study: Pretransplant recipient samples were obtained after cytoreduction. The study collected 135 blood samples from approximately 35 consecutive transplant recipients and their related donors. Recruitment of patients was conducted between September 2015 and 2017, and follow-up was continued until late 2020 or death. The study at large found these results: Recipient repertoires showed only a small fraction of overlap with donor repertoires, and over 95% appeared de novo at the given depth. Recipient TCR diversity fell after transplant, with pathologically expanded clonotypes rising progressively from day 30 to day 180. Sample size was limited, and cells were not sorted, so CD4 and CD8 repertoire contributions could not be separated. Donor and pretransplant recipient Inverse Simpson Index values predicted broader posttransplant TCR repertoire diversity.

TCR beta CDR3 regions were amplified from genomic DNA with the immunoSEQ assay, a bias-controlled multiplex PCR using V- and J-specific primers. In a second PCR step, the CDR3 amplicons were tagged with a proprietary barcode plus Illumina adapter sequences. An Illumina MiSeq instrument was used to sequence the CDR3 libraries. Per the original workflow: Export and quality control were performed with immunoSEQ Analyzer 3.0, and downstream analyses were performed with R Bioconductor and Immunarch. Only productive rearrangements in the normalized downsampled data set went into calculating the repertoire metrics. Clonotypes larger than 5 templates in the normalized cohort were defined as pathologically expanded. The Inverse Simpson Index served as the measure of repertoire diversity. To capture all clonotypes, the CMV-specificity analyses were run on the non-normalized data set. TCRdb obtained this table from immuneACCESS and retained in-frame rearrangements with V and J assigned. These tables miss some clones; where compared with another copy, unresolved V genes account for less than half of the shortfall, and the remainder is unexplained. V, J and clone size are taken as reported in that table, and D and trimming were inferred from the DNA itself. For this sample the table gives 49,000 or so clones, of which 82% were detected only once. The ten top clones hold approximately 4.9% of the sample.

The time point label corresponds to: recipient sample about 28 days before transplant, after cytoreduction. Recipient blood was collected about 28 days before transplant and at days 30, 100 and 180 after transplant. Using Nuclei Lysis Solution, genomic DNA was extracted from unfractionated peripheral blood mononuclear cells that were either fresh or cryopreserved. Reading from cysteine to phenylalanine, the CDR3 counts 15 amino acids. Only CDR3 DNA is held: 45 bases, read in frame from base 1. Taken from the germline V gene, the CDR1 and CDR2 loops are SGHVS and FNYEAQ. V is pruned by 1 base and J by 7 bases, leaving 1 base of the junction without a gene match.

Source: peripheral blood mononuclear cells, taken before stem cell transplant. Recombination joined TRBV7-6 with TRBJ1-6; 10 junctional bases match TRBD1. The receptor was derived from a man aged 55 to 70 with myelodysplastic syndrome. Some clones in this sample may be carry-over from other donors' samples. The encoded CDR3 is CASSLGDRGNSPLHF. At the DNA level, the sequence is TGTGCCAGCAGCTTAGGGGACAGGGGAAATTCACCCCTCCACTTT.